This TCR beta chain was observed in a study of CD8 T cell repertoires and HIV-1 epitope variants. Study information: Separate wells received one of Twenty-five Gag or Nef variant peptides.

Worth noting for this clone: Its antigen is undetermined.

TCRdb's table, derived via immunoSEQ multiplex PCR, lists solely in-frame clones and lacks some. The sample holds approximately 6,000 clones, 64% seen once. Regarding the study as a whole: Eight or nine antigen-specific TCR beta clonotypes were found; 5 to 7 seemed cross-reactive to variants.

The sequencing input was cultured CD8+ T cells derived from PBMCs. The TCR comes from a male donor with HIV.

CDR3 residues: CASSLSGTEAFF. The CDR3, as DNA: TGTGCCAGCAGCTTGTCGGGTACTGAAGCTTTCTTT. The chain couples TRBV7-9 to TRBJ1-1; D gene unclear. The CDR3 consists of 12 residues. The germline gives CDR1 SEHNR, CDR2 FQNEAQ (reference sequence). Deletions cut 3 bases from V and 5 bases from J, with 7 bases between.